This T cell receptor beta chain was profiled in a study of CD8 T cells in ankylosing spondylitis. This CDR3 has 11 residues. Germline V gives CDR1 MNHEY, CDR2 SVGEGT. Between the trimmed V and J ends, which lost 8 bases and 11 bases, there was a span of 13 bases. Scientists made TCR beta libraries using quantitative 5'-RACE with molecular barcodes. Each CDR3 protein is one row after TCRdb ran MiXCR on the 5' RACE reads. The sample carries some 240,000 distinct CDR3 sequences, less than 10% recorded once. Sample: blood, either unsorted or a sorted T cell fraction (not recorded which). The sequence was obtained from a male donor with ankylosing spondylitis or in good health (not recorded which). The V gene is TRBV6-2 or TRBV6-3, the J gene TRBJ1-5; no firm D call. CDR3 nucleotide sequence: TGTGCCAGCGGGTTTAAGGAAGCCCAGCATTTT. Translation: CASGFKEAQHF.